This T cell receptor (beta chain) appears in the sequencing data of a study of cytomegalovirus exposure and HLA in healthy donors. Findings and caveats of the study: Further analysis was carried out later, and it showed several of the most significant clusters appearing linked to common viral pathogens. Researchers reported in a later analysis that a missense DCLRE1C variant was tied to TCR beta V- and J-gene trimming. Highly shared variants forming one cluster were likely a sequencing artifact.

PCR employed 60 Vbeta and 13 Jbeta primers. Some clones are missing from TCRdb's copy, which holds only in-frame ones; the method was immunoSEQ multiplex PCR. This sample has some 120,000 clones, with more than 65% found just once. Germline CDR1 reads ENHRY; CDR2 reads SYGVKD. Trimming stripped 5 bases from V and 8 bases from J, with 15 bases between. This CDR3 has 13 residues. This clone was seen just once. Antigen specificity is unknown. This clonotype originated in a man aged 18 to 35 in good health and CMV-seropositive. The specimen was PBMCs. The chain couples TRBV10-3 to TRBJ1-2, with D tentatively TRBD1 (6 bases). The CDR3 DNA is TGTGCCATCAGTACGCAAACAGGGATAGGCTACACCTTC. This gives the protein CAISTQTGIGYTF.